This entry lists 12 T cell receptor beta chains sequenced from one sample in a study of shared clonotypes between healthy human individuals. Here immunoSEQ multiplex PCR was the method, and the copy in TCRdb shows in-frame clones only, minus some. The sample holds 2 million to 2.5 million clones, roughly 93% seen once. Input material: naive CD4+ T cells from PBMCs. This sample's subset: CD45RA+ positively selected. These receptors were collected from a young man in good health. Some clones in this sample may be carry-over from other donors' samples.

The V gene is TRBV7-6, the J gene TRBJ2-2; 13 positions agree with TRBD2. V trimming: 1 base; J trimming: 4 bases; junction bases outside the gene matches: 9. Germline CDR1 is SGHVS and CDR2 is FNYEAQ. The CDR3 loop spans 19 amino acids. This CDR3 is CASSLGGTSGARSTGELFF. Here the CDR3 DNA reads TGTGCCAGCAGCTTAGGGGGGACTAGCGGGGCCCGTTCCACCGGGGAGCTGTTTTTT.

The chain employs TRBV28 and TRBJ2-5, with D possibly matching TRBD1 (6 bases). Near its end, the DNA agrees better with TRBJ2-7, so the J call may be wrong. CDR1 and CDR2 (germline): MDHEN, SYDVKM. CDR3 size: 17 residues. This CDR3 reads CASSLVGARLHSYEQYF. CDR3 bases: TGTGCCAGCAGTTTGGTGGGGGCGCGTTTACACTCCTACGAGCAGTACTTC.

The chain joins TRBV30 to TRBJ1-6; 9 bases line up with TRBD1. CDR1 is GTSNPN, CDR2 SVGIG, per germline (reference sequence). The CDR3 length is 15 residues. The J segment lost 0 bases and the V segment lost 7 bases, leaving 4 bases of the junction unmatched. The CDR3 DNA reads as TGTGCCTACGGACAGGGGAGCTCCTATAATTCACCCCTCCACTTT. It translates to CAYGQGSSYNSPLHF.

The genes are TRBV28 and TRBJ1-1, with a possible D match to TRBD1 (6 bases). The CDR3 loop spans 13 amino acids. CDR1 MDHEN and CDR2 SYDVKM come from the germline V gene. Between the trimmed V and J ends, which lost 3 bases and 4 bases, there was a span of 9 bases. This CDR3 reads CASSLKGGTEAFF. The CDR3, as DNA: TGTGCCAGCAGTTTGAAGGGGGGCACTGAAGCTTTCTTT.

CDR3 residues: CASKAGTNTGELFF. CDR3 DNA: TGTGCCAGCAAGGCGGGAACGAACACCGGGGAGCTGTTTTTT. V is TRBV2 and J is TRBJ2-2; tentative D call: TRBD2 (6 bases). Trimming shortened V by 7 bases and J by 0 bases, and 9 bases separated the two germline ends. Germline CDR1 SNHLY, CDR2 FYNNEI. CDR3 length: 14 amino acids.

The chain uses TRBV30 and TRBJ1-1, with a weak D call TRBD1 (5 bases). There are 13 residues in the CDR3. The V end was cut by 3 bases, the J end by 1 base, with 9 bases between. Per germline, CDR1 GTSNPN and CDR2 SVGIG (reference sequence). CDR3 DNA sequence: TGTGCCTGGAGCTTACAGGAGAACACTGAAGCTTTCTTT. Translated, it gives CAWSLQENTEAFF.

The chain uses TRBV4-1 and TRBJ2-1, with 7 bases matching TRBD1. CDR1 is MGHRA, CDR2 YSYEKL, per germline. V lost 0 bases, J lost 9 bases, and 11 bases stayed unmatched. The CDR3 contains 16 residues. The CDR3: CASSQEMGDRRREQFF. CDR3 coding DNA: TGCGCCAGCAGCCAAGAAATGGGGGACAGAAGGCGTGAGCAGTTCTTC.

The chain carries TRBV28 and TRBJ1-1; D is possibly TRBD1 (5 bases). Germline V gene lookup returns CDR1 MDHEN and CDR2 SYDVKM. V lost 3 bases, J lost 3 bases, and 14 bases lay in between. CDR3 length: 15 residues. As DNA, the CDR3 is TGTGCCAGCAGTTTTTCCGGGGGTAAGGACACTGAAGCTTTCTTT. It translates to CASSFSGGKDTEAFF.

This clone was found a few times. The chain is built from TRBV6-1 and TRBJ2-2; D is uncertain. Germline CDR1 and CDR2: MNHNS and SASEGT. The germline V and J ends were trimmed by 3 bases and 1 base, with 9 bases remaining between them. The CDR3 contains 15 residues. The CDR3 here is CASSENQMNTGELFF. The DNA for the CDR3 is TGTGCCAGCAGTGAGAACCAGATGAACACCGGGGAGCTGTTTTTT.

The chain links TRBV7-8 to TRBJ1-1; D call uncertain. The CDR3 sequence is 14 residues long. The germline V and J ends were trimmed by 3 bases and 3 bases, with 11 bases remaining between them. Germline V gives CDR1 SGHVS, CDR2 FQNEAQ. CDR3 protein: CASSLIEEYTEAFF. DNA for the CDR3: TGTGCCAGCAGCTTGATAGAAGAGTACACTGAAGCTTTCTTT.

The CDR3 DNA follows: TGTGCCACAAAACAGGGGACCATTTTCTCTGGAAACACCATATATTTT. It encodes CATKQGTIFSGNTIYF. The chain combines TRBV28 with TRBJ1-3; TRBD1 matches 7 bases. The germline V gene has CDR1 MDHEN and CDR2 SYDVKM. CDR3 length: 16 amino acids. After removal of 10 bases from V and 0 bases from J, the junction contained 12 bases not matched to a gene.

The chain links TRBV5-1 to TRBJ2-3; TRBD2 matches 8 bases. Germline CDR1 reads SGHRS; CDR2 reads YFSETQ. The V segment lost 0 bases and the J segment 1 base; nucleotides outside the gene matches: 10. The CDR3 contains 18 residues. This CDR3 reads CASSLARGSGIGTDTQYF. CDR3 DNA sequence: TGCGCCAGCAGCTTGGCCAGGGGTAGCGGGATCGGCACAGATACGCAGTATTTT.